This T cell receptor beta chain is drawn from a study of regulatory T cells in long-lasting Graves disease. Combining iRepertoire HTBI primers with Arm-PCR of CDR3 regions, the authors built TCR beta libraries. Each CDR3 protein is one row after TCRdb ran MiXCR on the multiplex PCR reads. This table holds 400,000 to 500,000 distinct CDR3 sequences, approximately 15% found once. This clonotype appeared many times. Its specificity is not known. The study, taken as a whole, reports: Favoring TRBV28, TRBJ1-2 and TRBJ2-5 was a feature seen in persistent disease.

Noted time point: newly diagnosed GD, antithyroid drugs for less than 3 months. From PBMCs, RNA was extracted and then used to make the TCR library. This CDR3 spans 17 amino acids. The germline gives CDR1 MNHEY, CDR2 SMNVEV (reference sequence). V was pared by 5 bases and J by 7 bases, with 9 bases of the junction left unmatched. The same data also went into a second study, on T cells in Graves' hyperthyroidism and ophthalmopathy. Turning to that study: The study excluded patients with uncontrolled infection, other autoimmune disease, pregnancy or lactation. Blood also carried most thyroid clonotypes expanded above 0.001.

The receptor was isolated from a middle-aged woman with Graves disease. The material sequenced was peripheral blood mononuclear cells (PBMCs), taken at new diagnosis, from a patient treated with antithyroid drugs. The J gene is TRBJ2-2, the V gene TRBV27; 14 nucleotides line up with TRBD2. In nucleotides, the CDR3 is TGTGCCAGCAGTCTTCCGGGACTAGCGGGAGAAGTCGGGGAGCTGTTTTTT. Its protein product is CASSLPGLAGEVGELFF.